This T cell receptor (beta chain) was sequenced during a study of blood T cell repertoires in COVID-19. The wider study: There were acute and convalescent COVID-19 samples, and they came from the United States, Italy and Spain. From T cells, B-cell-depleted T cells, or PBMCs came the material, which was cDNA or gDNA.

This clone has more than one count but fewer than ten. The V gene lost 4 bases and the J gene lost 4 bases, with 22 bases spanning the gap. The CDR3 totals 17 residues. Germline values: CDR1 MNHNS, CDR2 SASEGT. Clones were read by immunoSEQ multiplex PCR, and TCRdb kept only the in-frame ones, dropping some. The profile shows roughly 32,000 clones, less than 95% of them singletons. The source material was peripheral blood. The clonotype comes from a man older than 75 with acute or convalescent COVID-19. This chain uses TRBV6-1 with TRBJ1-2, with D possibly matching TRBD1 (5 bases). DNA of the CDR3: TGTGCCAGCAGTGCCCGGGGGGGAGGGGCGGTTACCTATGGCTACACCTTC. This encodes CASSARGGGAVTYGYTF.